A selection of T cell receptor beta chains follows, all from one sample in a study of CD8+CD57+ T cells in acquired aplastic anemia. MiXCR was run by TCRdb on the reads, yielding one entry per CDR3 protein. The table shows about 220,000 distinct CDR3 sequences, with 40% to 50% occurring only once. What was sequenced was sorted CD4+, CD8+, or CD8+CD57+ T cells (not recorded which) from PBMCs. The receptors here all came from a human donor with aplastic anemia. The CDR3 runs from the conserved cysteine through the conserved F or W. D genes are given only for firm matches. Clone size is shown for a subset of rows, as once, few, many or a class of expanded clone.

d_call j_call clone_size v_call cdr3_aa cdr3_nt
NA TRBJ1-2 many TRBV9 CASSDGQPLYGYTF TGTGCCAGCAGCGACGGACAGCCGCTCTATGGCTACACCTTC
NA TRBJ1-2 NA TRBV19 CASSTSDSFYGYTF TGTGCCAGTAGTACCTCGGACAGTTTCTATGGCTACACCTTC
TRBD1 TRBJ2-1 many TRBV11-1 CASSFWDRGSYNEQFF TGTGCCAGCAGCTTTTGGGACAGGGGGTCCTACAATGAGCAGTTCTTC
NA TRBJ1-5 NA TRBV15 CATSRVGGRWQPQHF TGTGCCACCAGCAGAGTTGGGGGGCGTTGGCAGCCCCAGCATTTT
TRBD2 TRBJ2-2 NA TRBV28 CASSFSGGGTGELFF TGTGCCAGCAGTTTTAGCGGGGGAGGCACCGGGGAGCTGTTTTTT
NA TRBJ2-7 NA TRBV10-3 CAIRVMDQGSEQYF TGTGCCATACGCGTTATGGATCAGGGAAGTGAGCAGTACTTC
NA TRBJ2-7 many TRBV7-9 CASSPTPGPKGEQYF TGTGCCAGCAGCCCAACCCCGGGGCCCAAGGGGGAGCAGTACTTC
NA TRBJ2-1 NA TRBV24-1 CATSDNPTTGRVNGNVQFF TGTGCCACCAGTGACAACCCAACCACAGGGCGAGTAAATGGCAATGTGCAGTTCTTC
TRBD2 TRBJ2-1 NA TRBV6-4 CASSPDIRGLAGFFEQFF TGTGCCAGCTCACCTGATATCCGAGGACTAGCGGGATTTTTTGAGCAGTTCTTC
NA TRBJ2-7 many TRBV5-6 CASSSGSSSYEQYF TGTGCCAGCAGCTCCGGATCTAGCTCCTACGAGCAGTACTTC
NA TRBJ1-1 NA TRBV7-3 CASSLSGSHGTEAFF TGTGCCAGCAGCTTATCAGGTTCGCATGGCACTGAAGCTTTCTTT
NA TRBJ1-2 many TRBV7-9 CASSLNSIQGDYGYTF TGTGCCAGCAGCTTAAACTCTATACAGGGTGACTATGGCTACACCTTC
NA TRBJ1-5 NA TRBV19 CASNRDGNQPQHF TGTGCCAGCAACAGGGATGGCAATCAGCCCCAGCATTTT
NA TRBJ1-2 NA TRBV6-5 CASSSTEGGEANYGYTF TGTGCCAGCAGTTCAACGGAGGGAGGGGAAGCTAACTATGGCTACACCTTC
TRBD1 TRBJ2-7 few TRBV7-9 CASSLGPGQGVDEQYF TGTGCCAGCAGCTTGGGACCGGGACAGGGGGTCGACGAGCAGTACTTC
NA TRBJ1-5 few TRBV20-1 CSARAGPSNQPQHF TGCAGTGCCAGGGCCGGGCCGAGCAATCAGCCCCAGCATTTT
TRBD1 TRBJ2-3 NA TRBV7-8 CASGRAGGLTDTQYF TGTGCCAGCGGAAGAGCAGGGGGTTTGACAGATACGCAGTATTTT
NA TRBJ1-4 NA TRBV12-3/TRBV12-4 CASSPPTAGEKLFF TGTGCCAGCAGTCCCCCCACGGCTGGTGAAAAACTGTTTTTT
TRBD1 TRBJ1-1 few TRBV7-9 CASRAGGGEITEAFF TGTGCCAGCCGGGCAGGGGGGGGTGAGATCACTGAAGCTTTCTTT
TRBD2 TRBJ2-3 NA TRBV29-1 CSVAGLAGTTDTQYF TGCAGCGTTGCGGGACTAGCGGGGACCACAGATACGCAGTATTTT
NA TRBJ1-1 NA TRBV20-1 CSATENTEAFF TGCAGTGCAACAGAGAACACTGAAGCTTTCTTT
NA TRBJ2-7 NA TRBV25-1 CASGRTDSYEQYF TGTGCCAGCGGACGGACAGACAGCTACGAGCAGTACTTC
TRBD2 TRBJ2-1 NA TRBV5-5 CASSSSGGDNEQFF TGTGCCAGCAGCTCCTCGGGGGGGGACAATGAGCAGTTCTTC
TRBD1 TRBJ1-5 NA TRBV20-1 CSARDPSGTGVGQPQHF TGCAGTGCTAGAGACCCTTCCGGGACAGGGGTTGGTCAGCCCCAGCATTTT